Below, one T cell receptor beta chain is given with its context. These data belong to a study of blood T cell repertoires in COVID-19. Study-wide context: Samples representing acute and convalescent COVID-19 were sourced from the United States, Italy and Spain. T cells, B-cell-depleted T cells, or PBMCs provided the cDNA or gDNA that served as material.

The CDR3 runs to 14 residues. The V gene's germline CDR1 is SGHRS and CDR2 YFSETQ. J lost 5 bases, V lost 3 bases, and 7 bases had no gene match. In the source study's methods: Reference gene primer amplification yielded estimated nucleated cell counts. The repertoire was sequenced with immunoSEQ multiplex PCR; TCRdb's copy has only in-frame clones and lacks some. The V and J calls and clone size come from that table; D and trimming were worked out from the DNA. Of 250,000 to 300,000 clones detected, roughly 88% appear once; the ten largest clones hold 5.5% to 7%. This sequence was found in a woman in her thirties who had recovered from COVID-19. The rearrangement uses TRBV5-1 and TRBJ2-5; the match to TRBD1 covers 7 bases. The sequenced material came from peripheral blood. The CDR3 DNA is TGCGCCAGCAGCTCGGGGACAGTCCAGGAGACCCAGTACTTC. This sequence encodes CASSSGTVQETQYF.